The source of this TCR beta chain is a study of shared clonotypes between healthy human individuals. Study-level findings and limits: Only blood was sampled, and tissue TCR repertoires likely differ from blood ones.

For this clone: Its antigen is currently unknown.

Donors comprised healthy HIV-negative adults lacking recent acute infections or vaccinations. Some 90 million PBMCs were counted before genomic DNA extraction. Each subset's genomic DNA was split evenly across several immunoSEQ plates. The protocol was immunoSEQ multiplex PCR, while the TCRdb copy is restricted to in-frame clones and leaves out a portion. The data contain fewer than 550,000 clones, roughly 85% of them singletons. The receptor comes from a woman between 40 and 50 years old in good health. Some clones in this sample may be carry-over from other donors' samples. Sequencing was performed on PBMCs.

CDR3 amino acids: CAWIHGAGNTQYF. The CDR3 DNA is TGTGCCTGGATTCATGGGGCAGGGAATACGCAGTATTTT. The rearrangement links TRBV30 to TRBJ2-3; possible D gene TRBD1, 5 bases. The germline V gene has CDR1 GTSNPN and CDR2 SVGIG (reference sequence). The germline V and J ends were trimmed by 4 bases and 7 bases, with 15 bases remaining between them. The CDR3 spans 13 residues. Looking up the rest from reference TRBV30 and TRBJ2-3 gives the full variable domain: SQTIHQWPATLVQPVGSPLSLECTVEGTSNPNLYWYRQAAGRGLQLLFYSVGIGQISSEVPQNLSASRPQDRQFILSSKKLLLSDSGFYLCAWIHGAGNTQYFGPGTRLTVL.